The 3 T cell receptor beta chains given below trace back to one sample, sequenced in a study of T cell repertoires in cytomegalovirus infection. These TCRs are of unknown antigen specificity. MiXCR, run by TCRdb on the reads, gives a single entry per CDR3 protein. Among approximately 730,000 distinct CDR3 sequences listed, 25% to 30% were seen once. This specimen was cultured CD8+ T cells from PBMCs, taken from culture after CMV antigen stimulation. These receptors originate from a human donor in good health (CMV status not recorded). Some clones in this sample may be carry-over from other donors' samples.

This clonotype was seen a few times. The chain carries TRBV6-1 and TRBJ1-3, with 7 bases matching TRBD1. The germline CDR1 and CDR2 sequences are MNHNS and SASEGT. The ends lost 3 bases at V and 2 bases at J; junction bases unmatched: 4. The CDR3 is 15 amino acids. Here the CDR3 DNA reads TGTGCCAGCAGTGAGTTGACAGGGACTGGAAACACCATATATTTT. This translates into CASSELTGTGNTIYF.

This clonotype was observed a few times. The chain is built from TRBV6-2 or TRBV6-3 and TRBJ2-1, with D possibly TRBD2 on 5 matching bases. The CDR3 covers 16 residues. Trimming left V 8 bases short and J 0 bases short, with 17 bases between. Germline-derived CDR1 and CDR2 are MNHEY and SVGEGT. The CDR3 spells CASVAGRRSSYNEQFF. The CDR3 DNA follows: TGTGCCAGCGTTGCGGGCCGACGTAGCTCCTACAATGAGCAGTTCTTC.

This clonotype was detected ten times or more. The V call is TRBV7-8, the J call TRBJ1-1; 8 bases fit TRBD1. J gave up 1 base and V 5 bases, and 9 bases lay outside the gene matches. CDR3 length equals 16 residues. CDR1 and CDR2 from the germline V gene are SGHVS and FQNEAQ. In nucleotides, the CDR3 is TGTGCCAGCAGCAACCGAGACAGGGGAAGGAACACTGAAGCTTTCTTT. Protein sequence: CASSNRDRGRNTEAFF.